One and the same sample provided the 15 T cell receptor beta chains below, sequenced in a study of cytomegalovirus exposure and HLA in healthy donors. PCR used 60 Vbeta primers and 13 Jbeta primers. Generated by immunoSEQ multiplex PCR, the TCRdb table keeps only in-frame clones and is missing some. The data show about 110,000 clones, over 60% seen once. Sequences were obtained from PBMCs. Receptors originate from a male donor in good health and CMV-seronegative.

The chain links TRBV11-2 to TRBJ1-1, with D possibly matching TRBD1 (5 bases). V was cut by 1 base and J by 11 bases, with 11 bases left in between. Germline V gives CDR1 SGHAT, CDR2 FQNNGV. CDR3 length: 12 amino acids. The chain's CDR3 is CASSLVGGSAFF. The DNA of the CDR3 is TGTGCCAGCAGCTTAGTGGGGGGATCTGCTTTCTTT.

The chain uses TRBV11-2 and TRBJ2-5, with TRBD2 matching over 11 bases. The J segment lost 5 bases and the V segment lost 3 bases, leaving 11 bases of the junction unmatched. Germline V gene sequence: CDR1 SGHAT, CDR2 FQNNGV. The CDR3 is 17 residues long. CDR3 sequence reads: CASSFLAGGPSGETQYF. The CDR3 DNA reads TGTGCCAGCAGCTTTCTAGCGGGAGGTCCCTCCGGGGAGACCCAGTACTTC.

The chain recombines TRBV19 with TRBJ2-7; D might be TRBD2 (5 bases). V lost 3 bases and J 5 bases, leaving 14 bases between the germline ends. Germline CDR1 and CDR2: LNHDA and SQIVND (reference sequence). The CDR3 length is 14 residues. The CDR3 DNA reads TGTGCCAGTAGTATCCCCGGGATGCTCGACGAGCAGTACTTC. Its protein is CASSIPGMLDEQYF.

The chain carries TRBV6-5 and TRBJ2-6; D uncertain. V was shortened by 6 bases and J by 4 bases, with 10 bases between the two germline ends. CDR1 and CDR2 (germline): MNHEY, SVGAGI. The CDR3 has 14 amino acids. The DNA of the CDR3 is TGTGCCAGCAGCTTTCACAACGGGGCCAACGTCCTGACTTTC. Translation gives CASSFHNGANVLTF.

This rearrangement joins TRBV7-2 to TRBJ2-7; 11 bases are shared with TRBD2. Germline V lookup: CDR1 SGHTA, CDR2 FQGNSA. The V and J ends lost 0 bases and 6 bases, in that order; junction bases with no gene match: 7. The CDR3 is 16 residues long. The DNA for the CDR3 is TGTGCCAGCAGCTTAGCCTTCCCTAGCGGGAGGCGCGAGCAGTACTTC. This gives the protein CASSLAFPSGRREQYF.

The V gene is TRBV4-1, the J gene TRBJ2-1; TRBD2 aligns across 8 bases. Germline CDR1 reads MGHRA; CDR2 reads YSYEKL. The junction had 15 bases not matched to a gene; V was cut back by 3 bases and J by 8 bases. The CDR3 sequence is 17 residues long. The DNA for the CDR3 is TGCGCCAGCAGCCACCCTCGCGACGGACTAGCTGATGATGAGCAGTTCTTC. Its protein product is CASSHPRDGLADDEQFF.

The chain uses TRBV5-6 and TRBJ2-2; TRBD2 is a possible D gene (5 bases). Germline CDR1 is SGHDT and CDR2 is YYEEEE. Trimming removed 1 base at V and 0 bases at J, with 7 bases between. This CDR3 contains 15 residues. The CDR3 here is CASSLSSANTGELFF. The CDR3 DNA reads TGTGCCAGCAGCTTGAGTAGCGCGAACACCGGGGAGCTGTTTTTT.

This clone was recorded only once. The rearrangement uses TRBV7-8 and TRBJ2-3, with D possibly being TRBD2 (6 bases). The V gene's germline CDR1 is SGHVS and CDR2 FQNEAQ. Between the trimmed V and J ends, which lost 3 bases and 0 bases, there was a span of 10 bases. The CDR3 sequence is 15 residues long. CDR3 DNA sequence: TGTGCCAGCAGCTTTACGGGGGTGAGCACAGATACGCAGTATTTT. Protein sequence: CASSFTGVSTDTQYF.

The chain carries TRBV5-1 and TRBJ1-2, with 9 bases lining up with TRBD1. J lost 2 bases, V lost 3 bases, and 2 bases had no gene match. Per the germline V gene, CDR1 is SGHRS and CDR2 is YFSETQ. The CDR3 is 14 amino acids. The CDR3 reads CASSSGQGNYGYTF. DNA of the CDR3: TGCGCCAGCAGCTCCGGACAGGGGAACTATGGCTACACCTTC. The full variable domain, completed using reference TRBV5-1 and TRBJ1-2, is KAGVTQTPRYLIKTRGQQVTLSCSPISGHRSVSWYQQTPGQGLQFLFEYFSETQRNKGNFPGRFSGRQFSNSRSEMNVSTLELGDSALYLCASSSGQGNYGYTFGSGTRLTVV.

V gene TRBV28 combines with J gene TRBJ1-4; no firm D call. CDR3 length: 11 amino acids. Germline V lookup: CDR1 MDHEN, CDR2 SYDVKM. Trimming stripped 5 bases from V and 6 bases from J, with 4 bases between. The CDR3 spells CASSPDEKLFF. The CDR3 DNA is TGTGCCAGCAGTCCCGATGAAAAACTGTTTTTT. The whole variable domain, filled in from reference TRBV28 and TRBJ1-4, reads DVKVTQSSRYLVKRTGEKVFLECVQDMDHENMFWYRQDPGLGLRLIYFSYDVKMKEKGDIPEGYSVSREKKERFSLILESASTNQTSMYLCASSPDEKLFFGSGTQLSVL.

The V call is TRBV28, the J call TRBJ2-3, with 14 nucleotides matching TRBD2. Trimming cost V 6 bases and J 6 bases; bases outside gene matches: 8. Germline V gene data show CDR1 as MDHEN and CDR2 as SYDVKM. The CDR3 spans 16 residues. The CDR3 loop is CASRVTSGRVMDTQYF. CDR3 bases: TGTGCCAGCAGGGTGACTAGCGGGAGGGTGATGGATACGCAGTATTTT.

This sequence joins TRBV7-2 and TRBJ2-1; D unclear. Germline lookup yields CDR1 SGHTA and CDR2 FQGNSA. V was trimmed by 1 base and J by 9 bases, leaving 10 bases between them. CDR3 length equals 13 residues. The CDR3, as DNA: TGTGCCAGCAGCTTAGTGCCGGGTGCTGAGCAGTTCTTC. It encodes CASSLVPGAEQFF. Based on the CDR3 plus reference TRBV7-2 and TRBJ2-1, the full variable domain is GAGVSQSPSNKVTEKGKDVELRCDPISGHTALYWYRQSLGQGLEFLIYFQGNSAPDKSGLPSDRFSAERTGGSVSTLTIQRTQQEDSAVYLCASSLVPGAEQFFGPGTRLTVL.

The V call is TRBV6-1, the J call TRBJ1-2, with D perhaps TRBD1 (5 bases). Germline assignment: CDR1 MNHNS and CDR2 SASEGT. V dropped 4 bases and J dropped 4 bases, with 19 bases sitting between them. CDR3 length equals 16 residues. The CDR3 reads CASSAGGLKPSYGYTF. CDR3 DNA sequence: TGTGCCAGCAGTGCGGGGGGTTTGAAACCCTCCTATGGCTACACCTTC.

The gene calls are TRBV30 and TRBJ2-2; 11 nucleotides match TRBD2. This CDR3 has 16 residues. Germline CDR1 and CDR2: GTSNPN and SVGIG (reference sequence). V dropped 0 bases and J dropped 3; count of bases not matched to a gene: 3. CDR3 bases: TGTGCCTGGAGTGTTAGCGGGAGGGCCGACACCGGGGAGCTGTTTTTT. Protein product: CAWSVSGRADTGELFF.

This chain uses TRBV4-2 with TRBJ2-1; no reliable D call. With 4 bases removed from V and 0 bases from J, the gap between germline ends came to 10 bases. The CDR3 has 15 residues. Germline V gives CDR1 LGHNA, CDR2 YNFKEQ. CDR3 DNA: TGTGCCAGCAGCCCGGAACAGAGCTCCTACAATGAGCAGTTCTTC. This sequence encodes CASSPEQSSYNEQFF.